The clone carrying this TCR beta chain was observed once. Its antigen is currently unknown. Unrecorded immune exposure was likely among donors, who were nominally healthy when sampled. The primer mix had 60 Vbeta and 13 Jbeta primers. Sequencing used immunoSEQ multiplex PCR; TCRdb keeps in-frame clones, though not all of them. The sample records about 250,000 clones, around 90% being singletons. The data derive from a study of cytomegalovirus exposure and HLA in healthy donors. Study results and limitations: With later analysis, a missense DCLRE1C variant became linked to TCR beta V- and J-gene trimming. The study dropped some indistinguishable V segments, TRBV6-2 and TRBV6-3 among them. Presence/absence analyses assumed roughly uniform sequencing depth across donors.

Trimming took 5 bases from V and 0 from J, leaving 19 bases between them. This CDR3 has 17 amino acids. The germline V gene has CDR1 SEHNR and CDR2 FQNEAQ (reference sequence). The chain has TRBV7-9 and TRBJ1-2; D perhaps matches TRBD1 (5 bases). Sequenced input: PBMCs. This TCR derives from a girl aged 2 to 9 in good health and CMV-seronegative. CDR3 bases: TGTGCCAGCAGCCCCCGGGACTTTGCCTTCCCTAACTATGGCTACACCTTC. Its protein product is CASSPRDFAFPNYGYTF. Full variable domain (outside the CDR3, taken from reference TRBV7-9 and TRBJ1-2): DTGVSQNPRHKITKRGQNVTFRCDPISEHNRLYWYRQTLGQGPEFLTYFQNEAQLEKSRLLSDRFSAERPKGSFSTLEIQRTEQGDSAMYLCASSPRDFAFPNYGYTFGSGTRLTVV.